This passage covers 8 T cell receptor beta chains from one sample sequenced in a study of ipilimumab plus nivolumab after autologous stem cell transplantation (dated by TCRdb to the early 2020s). Receptor amplification or capture employed the immunoSEQ multiplex PCR assay. TCRdb's version of the immuneACCESS table is confined to in-frame rearrangements and falls short of the full clone set. An unresolved V gene accounts for under half of the shortfall where checked; the remainder is of unknown origin. The sample has about 9,800 clones on record, over 60% of them singletons. The ten largest clones take up 15% to 20% of the sample. The sequences come from PBMCs, collected in a trial of ipilimumab plus nivolumab as post-transplant consolidation. Every receptor here comes from a female donor with multiple myeloma.

The chain is built from TRBV29-1 and TRBJ2-7; the match to TRBD2 covers 10 bases. This CDR3 has 15 residues. Germline CDR1 SQVTM, CDR2 ANQGSEA. V lost 5 bases to trimming and J lost 0 bases; unmatched junction nucleotides: 7. The DNA for the CDR3 is TGCAGCGTTTTCCTAGCGGGAGCCTACTCCTACGAGCAGTACTTC. Residues: CSVFLAGAYSYEQYF.

Details on this clone: Other DNA sequences within the sample encode an identical CDR3. The chain has TRBV14 and TRBJ1-4, with TRBD1 matching 9 bases. V trimming: 4 bases; J trimming: 5 bases; junction bases outside the gene matches: 2. The CDR3 runs to 14 residues. Germline V gives CDR1 SGHDN, CDR2 FVKESK. The CDR3 DNA follows: TGTGCCAGCAGCCCCGGGACAGGGAATGAAAAACTGTTTTTT. Its translation: CASSPGTGNEKLFF.

The chain employs TRBV13 and TRBJ2-5; 9 nucleotides agree with TRBD1. The DNA end is more similar to TRBJ2-7, so the J call may be wrong. The CDR3 sequence is 15 residues long. Looked up from germline, CDR1 is PRHDT and CDR2 is FYEKMQ (reference sequence). The CDR3 nucleotides are TGTGCCAGCAGCGGGACAGGGCTGGGCTCCTACGAGCAGTACTTC. This encodes CASSGTGLGSYEQYF.

The V and J genes are TRBV6-6 and TRBJ1-2; D gene ambiguous. Trimming pared 6 bases from V and 2 bases from J, leaving 10 bases between. CDR3 length equals 13 residues. Germline loops: CDR1 MNHNY, CDR2 SVGAGI (reference sequence). The CDR3 region has the DNA TGTGCCAGCAGACCAGACGGGAACTATGGCTACACCTTC. It encodes CASRPDGNYGYTF.

This chain uses TRBV6-6 with TRBJ2-7, with D possibly TRBD2 on 6 matching bases. This CDR3 region has 13 residues. Deletions cut 6 bases from V and 3 bases from J, with 12 bases between. CDR1 and CDR2 from the germline V gene are MNHNY and SVGAGI (reference sequence). CDR3 amino acids: CASRPIGGYEQYF. The CDR3 DNA is TGTGCCAGCAGACCTATCGGGGGCTACGAGCAGTACTTC.

The genes are TRBV6-1 and TRBJ1-1; D is perhaps TRBD1 (5 bases). The CDR3 spans 13 residues. From germline, CDR1 is MNHNS and CDR2 SASEGT. V was trimmed by 6 bases and J by 8 bases, leaving 16 bases between them. Written as DNA, the CDR3 is TGTGCCAGCAGCCTCCGAGGGGCAGGGGAAGCTTTCTTT. Amino acid sequence: CASSLRGAGEAFF.

This clone is a singleton in its sample. The J gene is TRBJ1-2, the V gene TRBV15; D gene uncertain. Germline V gene sequence: CDR1 LNHNV, CDR2 YYDKDF (reference sequence). With 4 bases removed from V and 2 bases from J, the gap between germline ends came to 11 bases. The CDR3 totals 14 residues. In DNA, the CDR3 is TGTGCCACCAGCACCCGGACGGGCAACTATGGCTACACCTTC. The encoded protein is CATSTRTGNYGYTF.

Only a few counts were recorded for this clone. J is TRBJ2-7 and V is TRBV29-1; 9 nucleotides match TRBD2. Germline loops: CDR1 SQVTM, CDR2 ANQGSEA. This CDR3 contains 13 residues. V shed 5 bases, J shed 5 bases, and the junction held 7 bases outside the gene matches. CDR3 DNA: TGCAGCGTTATTGCGGGAGGGCTGGACGAGCAGTACTTC. Encoded protein: CSVIAGGLDEQYF.